The rows below give T cell receptor beta chains drawn from one sample of a study of Ad26.COV2.S vaccination and SARS-CoV-2 variants. Using immunoSEQ multiplex PCR, the repertoire was profiled, and TCRdb retains in-frame clones only, with some absent. The profile covers about 480,000 clones, with around nine tenths appearing a single time and roughly 12% taken by the ten largest. The input for sequencing was peripheral blood, taken in a trial of Ad26.COV2.S vaccine versus placebo. These TCRs come from a person aged 18-60 years who received the Ad26.COV2.S COVID-19 vaccine or a placebo. CDR3s include the opening cysteine and the closing phenylalanine or tryptophan. Each record gives: J gene, V gene, CDR3 length, D gene, clone size, CDR3 DNA, CDR3 protein. A D gene is named only where the DNA matches it firmly. Not all rows give a size; the values are once, few, many and, for expanded clones, a class.

J gene: TRBJ2-7
V gene: TRBV5-1
CDR3 length: 15
D gene: -
clone size: -
CDR3 DNA: TGCGCCAGCAGCCCCGCCGGTCAGCGGACGTACGAGCAGTACTTC
CDR3 protein: CASSPAGQRTYEQYF

J gene: TRBJ1-1
V gene: TRBV5-6
CDR3 length: 14
D gene: -
clone size: -
CDR3 DNA: TGTGCCAGCAGCTTAGGACGGCCGAACACTGAAGCTTTCTTT
CDR3 protein: CASSLGRPNTEAFF

J gene: TRBJ1-6
V gene: TRBV6-6
CDR3 length: 15
D gene: TRBD1
clone size: -
CDR3 DNA: TGTGCCAGCAGTTCGGCAGGGGGGCAGGGATCACCCCTCCACTTT
CDR3 protein: CASSSAGGQGSPLHF

J gene: TRBJ2-1
V gene: TRBV9
CDR3 length: 15
D gene: -
clone size: once
CDR3 DNA: TGTGCCAGCTCCCTAGCGATGGGGATCACGGGTGAGCAGTTCTTC
CDR3 protein: CASSLAMGITGEQFF

J gene: TRBJ1-2
V gene: TRBV27
CDR3 length: 13
D gene: TRBD1
clone size: -
CDR3 DNA: TGTGCCAGCAGAACGACAGGGCGCTATGGCTACACCTTC
CDR3 protein: CASRTTGRYGYTF

J gene: TRBJ2-1
V gene: TRBV27
CDR3 length: 19
D gene: TRBD2
clone size: -
CDR3 DNA: TGTGCCAGCAGTTCACCGGGTTTTGCGGGGGAAACCTCCTACAATGAGCAGTTCTTC
CDR3 protein: CASSSPGFAGETSYNEQFF

J gene: TRBJ2-7
V gene: TRBV5-1
CDR3 length: 17
D gene: TRBD1
clone size: -
CDR3 DNA: TGCGCCAGCAGCTTGTGGGCCCCACCGACAGGGTTGAACGAGCAGTACTTC
CDR3 protein: CASSLWAPPTGLNEQYF

J gene: TRBJ2-3
V gene: TRBV28
CDR3 length: 19
D gene: TRBD2
clone size: -
CDR3 DNA: TGTGCCAGCAGCTCCCTATTTGCCGCGCGGGAGGGGAGCACAGATACGCAGTATTTT
CDR3 protein: CASSSLFAAREGSTDTQYF

J gene: TRBJ2-3
V gene: TRBV6-6
CDR3 length: 15
D gene: TRBD1
clone size: once
CDR3 DNA: TGTGCCAGCAGGCCCAGGGGGAGTGGTACAGATACGCAGTATTTT
CDR3 protein: CASRPRGSGTDTQYF

J gene: TRBJ2-1
V gene: TRBV7-9
CDR3 length: 18
D gene: TRBD2
clone size: -
CDR3 DNA: TGTGCCAGCAGCGGAGAGGTCGCGACTAGCGGGCTGGATAGAGGGCAGTTCTTC
CDR3 protein: CASSGEVATSGLDRGQFF

J gene: TRBJ2-5
V gene: TRBV5-1
CDR3 length: 11
D gene: -
clone size: -
CDR3 DNA: TGCGCCAGCAGCGCCGGGGAGACCCAGTACTTC
CDR3 protein: CASSAGETQYF

J gene: TRBJ2-5
V gene: TRBV5-4
CDR3 length: 14
D gene: -
clone size: -
CDR3 DNA: TGTGCCAGCAGCCCGAGCGGGCAGCAAGAGACCCAGTACTTC
CDR3 protein: CASSPSGQQETQYF

J gene: TRBJ1-1
V gene: TRBV7-9
CDR3 length: 18
D gene: -
clone size: -
CDR3 DNA: TGTGCCAGCAGCTCTCCCGGGGGGGCAGGGTCCTCTAACACTGAAGCTTTCTTT
CDR3 protein: CASSSPGGAGSSNTEAFF

J gene: TRBJ2-2
V gene: TRBV28
CDR3 length: 15
D gene: -
clone size: -
CDR3 DNA: TGTGCCAGCAGTTTTCCTCGTCTGAACACCGGGGAGCTGTTTTTT
CDR3 protein: CASSFPRLNTGELFF

J gene: TRBJ1-2
V gene: TRBV5-1
CDR3 length: 16
D gene: TRBD1
clone size: -
CDR3 DNA: TGCGCCAGCAGCTCGGGCCTACCGGGACAGGGCTATGGCTACACCTTC
CDR3 protein: CASSSGLPGQGYGYTF

J gene: TRBJ1-1
V gene: TRBV7-3
CDR3 length: 16
D gene: -
clone size: -
CDR3 DNA: TGTGCCAGCAGCTTAAGAGCCACGGGCAAGGACACTGAAGCTTTCTTT
CDR3 protein: CASSLRATGKDTEAFF

J gene: TRBJ1-1
V gene: TRBV6-4
CDR3 length: 19
D gene: -
clone size: -
CDR3 DNA: TGTGCCAGCAGTGAGGTCCGTGGGGGGTGTCGGTTAGGGGTCACTGAAGCTTTCTTT
CDR3 protein: CASSEVRGGCRLGVTEAFF

J gene: TRBJ1-2
V gene: TRBV11-2
CDR3 length: 15
D gene: TRBD1
clone size: -
CDR3 DNA: TGTGCCAGCAGCTTGGACTTAGGCAGGGGGAATGGCTACACCTTC
CDR3 protein: CASSLDLGRGNGYTF

J gene: TRBJ1-1
V gene: TRBV11-2
CDR3 length: 16
D gene: TRBD1
clone size: -
CDR3 DNA: TGTGCCAGCAGCTTTCGGGGACAGCTCCCGAACACTGAAGCTTTCTTT
CDR3 protein: CASSFRGQLPNTEAFF

J gene: TRBJ1-1
V gene: TRBV30
CDR3 length: 13
D gene: -
clone size: -
CDR3 DNA: TGTGCCTGGAGTATAGGGGCAGACACTGAAGCTTTCTTT
CDR3 protein: CAWSIGADTEAFF

J gene: TRBJ1-2
V gene: TRBV6-6
CDR3 length: 17
D gene: -
clone size: few
CDR3 DNA: TGTGCCAGCAGTCCGCTGACGACGGGACCCCCTAACTATGGCTACACCTTC
CDR3 protein: CASSPLTTGPPNYGYTF

J gene: TRBJ2-6
V gene: TRBV5-1
CDR3 length: 18
D gene: TRBD1
clone size: -
CDR3 DNA: TGCGCCAGCAGCTTCCGCGGGACAGGGAGCCCTGGGGCCAACGTCCTGACTTTC
CDR3 protein: CASSFRGTGSPGANVLTF

J gene: TRBJ2-7
V gene: TRBV7-9
CDR3 length: 15
D gene: -
clone size: once
CDR3 DNA: TGTGCCAGCAGCTCGAACAGGCGACCCTCCTACGAGCAGTACTTC
CDR3 protein: CASSSNRRPSYEQYF

J gene: TRBJ1-6
V gene: TRBV7-2
CDR3 length: 14
D gene: TRBD1
clone size: -
CDR3 DNA: TGTGCCAGCAGCACGGACAGGGCCGATTCACCCCTCCACTTT
CDR3 protein: CASSTDRADSPLHF

J gene: TRBJ2-3
V gene: TRBV29-1
CDR3 length: 15
D gene: -
clone size: -
CDR3 DNA: TGCAGCGTTGGCCATGGGACCCTAGGAACAGATACGCAGTATTTT
CDR3 protein: CSVGHGTLGTDTQYF

J gene: TRBJ1-5
V gene: TRBV28
CDR3 length: 12
D gene: -
clone size: -
CDR3 DNA: TGTGCCAGCAGTTTGGGGTACAAGCCCCAGCATTTT
CDR3 protein: CASSLGYKPQHF

J gene: TRBJ2-3
V gene: TRBV2
CDR3 length: 15
D gene: -
clone size: -
CDR3 DNA: TGTGCCAGCATGTCGTGGGGTACTAGCACAGATACGCAGTATTTT
CDR3 protein: CASMSWGTSTDTQYF